The rows below give T cell receptor beta chains drawn from one sample of a study of T cell repertoires in cytomegalovirus infection. Using its own MiXCR run on the reads, TCRdb lists one record per CDR3 protein. The sample lists 120,000 to 150,000 distinct CDR3 sequences, under 8% occurring once. The specimen was PBMCs. Every receptor here comes from a human donor in good health (CMV status not recorded). Some clones in this sample may be carry-over from other donors' samples. Both conserved end residues are part of each CDR3. Each record gives: CDR3 length, D gene, clone size, J gene, V gene, CDR3 DNA, CDR3 protein. The D gene is left open where the match is weak. Only part of the rows carry a size: once, few, many, or a class if the clone is expanded.

cdr3_length: 17
d_call: TRBD2
clone_size: NA
j_call: TRBJ2-2
v_call: TRBV6-2/TRBV6-3
cdr3_nt: TGTGCCAGCAGAGACCAAAAGCGGGGGGCTAACGGCGGGGAGCTGTTTTTT
cdr3_aa: CASRDQKRGANGGELFF

cdr3_length: 17
d_call: TRBD1
clone_size: many
j_call: TRBJ1-2
v_call: TRBV7-2
cdr3_nt: TGTGCCAGCACCTCCTACCCGGGACAGGTGCTAATGGGTGGCTACACCTTC
cdr3_aa: CASTSYPGQVLMGGYTF

cdr3_length: 14
d_call: NA
clone_size: many
j_call: TRBJ1-1
v_call: TRBV6-2/TRBV6-3
cdr3_nt: TGTGCCAGCAGAAGGGACACCACGAACACTGAAGCTTTCTTT
cdr3_aa: CASRRDTTNTEAFF

cdr3_length: 14
d_call: TRBD1
clone_size: NA
j_call: TRBJ2-1
v_call: TRBV6-8
cdr3_nt: TGTGCCAGCAGTTCCGGGGACAGGTTCTACGAGCAGTTCTTC
cdr3_aa: CASSSGDRFYEQFF

cdr3_length: 15
d_call: NA
clone_size: many
j_call: TRBJ2-2
v_call: TRBV7-2
cdr3_nt: TGTGCCAGCAGCCTCCATAGGGGGAACACCGGGGAGCTGTTTTTT
cdr3_aa: CASSLHRGNTGELFF

cdr3_length: 14
d_call: NA
clone_size: many
j_call: TRBJ1-1
v_call: TRBV6-5
cdr3_nt: TGTGCCAGCAGTTACTACAGGGCGAACACTGAAGCTTTCTTT
cdr3_aa: CASSYYRANTEAFF

cdr3_length: 16
d_call: NA
clone_size: many
j_call: TRBJ1-5
v_call: TRBV7-8
cdr3_nt: TGTGCCAGCAGCTTATCTCGGGTATATAGCAATCAGCCCCAGCATTTT
cdr3_aa: CASSLSRVYSNQPQHF

cdr3_length: 14
d_call: NA
clone_size: NA
j_call: TRBJ2-7
v_call: TRBV19
cdr3_nt: TGTGCCAGTAGTACGGGACCTAGCTCCTACGAGCAGTACTTC
cdr3_aa: CASSTGPSSYEQYF

cdr3_length: 14
d_call: NA
clone_size: NA
j_call: TRBJ2-7
v_call: TRBV28
cdr3_nt: TGTGCCAGCAGTTTCCTCACACACTCCTACGAGCAGTACTTC
cdr3_aa: CASSFLTHSYEQYF

cdr3_length: 14
d_call: NA
clone_size: many
j_call: TRBJ2-5
v_call: TRBV7-2
cdr3_nt: TGTGCCAGCAGGAGAGGGGGGGAGGAAGAGACCCAGTACTTC
cdr3_aa: CASRRGGEEETQYF

cdr3_length: 16
d_call: NA
clone_size: many
j_call: TRBJ1-3
v_call: TRBV7-2
cdr3_nt: TGTGCCAGCAGCCCCCAGGGTGTCCGATCTGGAAACACCATATATTTT
cdr3_aa: CASSPQGVRSGNTIYF

cdr3_length: 16
d_call: NA
clone_size: many
j_call: TRBJ2-7
v_call: TRBV7-2
cdr3_nt: TGTGCCAGCAGCTTATCGCAAGCGACAGCCTCCTACGAGCAGTACTTC
cdr3_aa: CASSLSQATASYEQYF

cdr3_length: 15
d_call: TRBD2
clone_size: NA
j_call: TRBJ2-1
v_call: TRBV2
cdr3_nt: TGTGCCAGCCGCGCCCTAGCGGGGGGGCCGAATGAGCAGTTCTTC
cdr3_aa: CASRALAGGPNEQFF

cdr3_length: 14
d_call: NA
clone_size: many
j_call: TRBJ2-1
v_call: TRBV4-1
cdr3_nt: TGCGCCAGCAGCCGCAACGGCCTTAGGGATGAGCAGTTCTTC
cdr3_aa: CASSRNGLRDEQFF

cdr3_length: 14
d_call: NA
clone_size: many
j_call: TRBJ1-4
v_call: TRBV20-1
cdr3_nt: TGCAGTGCGCCCTCAGGGTCGGTACGTGAAAAACTGTTTTTT
cdr3_aa: CSAPSGSVREKLFF

cdr3_length: 15
d_call: NA
clone_size: many
j_call: TRBJ2-3
v_call: TRBV12-3/TRBV12-4
cdr3_nt: TGTGCCAGCAGTCCTGCAACGCGAGGGCCAGATACGCAGTATTTT
cdr3_aa: CASSPATRGPDTQYF

cdr3_length: 13
d_call: NA
clone_size: NA
j_call: TRBJ2-1
v_call: TRBV7-9
cdr3_nt: TGTGCCACCGCCCTGGCTGCCTACAATGAGCAGTTCTTC
cdr3_aa: CATALAAYNEQFF

cdr3_length: 13
d_call: NA
clone_size: NA
j_call: TRBJ2-7
v_call: TRBV5-6
cdr3_nt: TGTGCCAGCAGCTTGACACCTTCCTACGAGCAGTACTTC
cdr3_aa: CASSLTPSYEQYF

cdr3_length: 14
d_call: TRBD1
clone_size: medium-sized
j_call: TRBJ2-7
v_call: TRBV7-2
cdr3_nt: TGTGCCAGCAGCTTATCGGGACAGGCCTACGAGCAGTACTTC
cdr3_aa: CASSLSGQAYEQYF

cdr3_length: 15
d_call: NA
clone_size: many
j_call: TRBJ1-2
v_call: TRBV7-2
cdr3_nt: TGTGCCAGCAGCCCCGGCGGGGGGGACTCAAGGGGCTACACCTTC
cdr3_aa: CASSPGGGDSRGYTF

cdr3_length: 13
d_call: NA
clone_size: NA
j_call: TRBJ1-1
v_call: TRBV29-1
cdr3_nt: TGCAGCGTTGTCTCGACAGGCGTTACTGAAGCTTTCTTT
cdr3_aa: CSVVSTGVTEAFF

cdr3_length: 16
d_call: NA
clone_size: many
j_call: TRBJ2-1
v_call: TRBV7-2
cdr3_nt: TGTGCCAGCAGCCGAATGTCCACGGGGGTTTACAATGAGCAGTTCTTC
cdr3_aa: CASSRMSTGVYNEQFF

cdr3_length: 10
d_call: NA
clone_size: many
j_call: TRBJ2-1
v_call: TRBV7-2
cdr3_nt: TGTGCCAGCAATAGGGATGAGCAGTTCTTC
cdr3_aa: CASNRDEQFF

cdr3_length: 12
d_call: NA
clone_size: NA
j_call: TRBJ1-5
v_call: TRBV3-1
cdr3_nt: TGTGCCAGCAGCCAAGATAATAAGCCCCAGCATTTT
cdr3_aa: CASSQDNKPQHF